The count of the clone carrying this TCR beta chain is one. The data originate from a study of control samples from healthy donors and cancer patients. Measured with immunoSEQ multiplex PCR; TCRdb has only the in-frame clones, and not every one. The data contain around 120,000 clones, around 93% of them singletons. The CDR3 is 15 amino acids. Trimming cost V 4 bases and J 2 bases, with 14 bases left between them. Sequencing was performed on PBMCs. The chain couples TRBV5-3 to TRBJ2-3; tentatively, D is TRBD1 (6 bases). TRBV5-3 is identified as an open reading frame with a role that is uncertain. This TCR was sampled from a man over 45 with head and neck cancer. The CDR3 sequence: CARSDGQKNTDTQYF. The CDR3 DNA sequence: TGTGCCAGAAGCGACGGACAGAAAAACACAGATACGCAGTATTTT.